This TCR beta chain was profiled in a study of T cells in localized non-small cell lung cancer. Whole-study results and caveats: Clonality peaked in uninvolved adjacent lung rather than tumor.

CDR3 size: 14 residues. Germline CDR1 is SGHRS and CDR2 is YFSETQ. The ends were cut back, 3 bases at V and 2 bases at J, with 11 bases in the middle. Here immunoSEQ multiplex PCR was the method, and the copy in TCRdb shows in-frame clones only, minus some. In the table there are a few thousand clones, 20% of which are singletons. About this clone: The antigen remains undetermined.

The gene calls are TRBV5-1 and TRBJ1-1; D is undetermined. Here the sequenced sample was lung tumor tissue, taken before any cancer treatment. The TCR sequence derives from a male donor older than 55 with stage II lung adenocarcinoma. CDR3 nucleotides: TGCGCCAGCAGCTCGGTCCAGAGAAACACTGAAGCTTTCTTT. Residues: CASSSVQRNTEAFF.